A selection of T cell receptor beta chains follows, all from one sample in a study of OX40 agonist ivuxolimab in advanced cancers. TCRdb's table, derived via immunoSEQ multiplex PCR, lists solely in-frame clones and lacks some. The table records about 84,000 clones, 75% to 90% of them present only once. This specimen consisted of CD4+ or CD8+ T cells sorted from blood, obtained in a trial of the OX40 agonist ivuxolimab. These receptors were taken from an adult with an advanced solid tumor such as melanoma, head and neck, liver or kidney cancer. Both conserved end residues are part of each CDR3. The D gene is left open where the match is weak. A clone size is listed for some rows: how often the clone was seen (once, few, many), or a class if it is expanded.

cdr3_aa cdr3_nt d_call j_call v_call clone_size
CASSRGQGQGYTF TGTGCCAGCAGCCGAGGACAGGGTCAAGGCTACACCTTC TRBD1 TRBJ1-2 TRBV28 -
CASRPGGPETQYF TGTGCCAGCAGGCCGGGGGGGCCAGAGACCCAGTACTTC TRBD2 TRBJ2-5 TRBV2 few
CASSEGDRVSPLHF TGTGCCAGCAGTGAGGGGGACAGGGTCTCACCCCTCCACTTT TRBD1 TRBJ1-6 TRBV2 -
CASSREQGAVSNQPQHF TGCGCCAGCAGCCGAGAACAGGGGGCGGTAAGCAATCAGCCCCAGCATTTT TRBD1 TRBJ1-5 TRBV4-1 -
CATIGQGETQYF TGTGCCACGATAGGACAGGGAGAGACCCAGTACTTC TRBD1 TRBJ2-5 TRBV5-4 -
CASSEALRNQPQHF TGTGCCAGCAGTGAAGCGCTTCGCAATCAGCCCCAGCATTTT - TRBJ1-5 TRBV2 -
CASSPGLGTGDQPQHF TGTGCCAGCAGCCCGGGGTTGGGGACAGGGGATCAGCCCCAGCATTTT TRBD1 TRBJ1-5 TRBV7-9 -
CASSVRYTEAFF TGTGCCAGCAGTGTCAGGTACACTGAAGCTTTCTTT - TRBJ1-1 TRBV2 few
CASSLGLGEETQYF TGTGCCAGCAGCTTGGGACTAGGGGAAGAGACCCAGTACTTC - TRBJ2-5 TRBV5-4 -
CAWSPGLREQYF TGTGCCTGGAGCCCGGGACTACGCGAGCAGTACTTC TRBD2 TRBJ2-7 TRBV30 -
CASSVIGTKSLHEQFF TGTGCCAGCAGCGTAATCGGGACTAAGTCCCTCCATGAGCAGTTCTTC TRBD2 TRBJ2-1 TRBV9 -
CASSLVFLSAGNTEAFF TGTGCCAGCAGCTTAGTATTTTTATCTGCAGGGAACACTGAAGCTTTCTTT - TRBJ1-1 TRBV7-2 -
CASSSGTLAGGGEQYF TGTGCCAGCAGTTCCGGAACTCTAGCGGGAGGAGGGGAGCAGTACTTC TRBD2 TRBJ2-7 TRBV6-6 -
CASSDTRQGGNYGYTF TGTGCCAGCAGCGACACACGACAGGGGGGTAACTATGGCTACACCTTC TRBD1 TRBJ1-2 TRBV5-5 -
CASNPQGRDLYGYTF TGTGCCAGCAACCCACAGGGGAGGGATCTCTATGGCTACACCTTC TRBD1 TRBJ1-2 TRBV14 -
CASSVRRANTGELFF TGTGCCAGCAGTGTAAGGAGGGCCAACACCGGGGAGCTGTTTTTT - TRBJ2-2 TRBV2 -
CASATSLTDTQYF TGTGCCAGCGCAACTAGTCTCACAGATACGCAGTATTTT - TRBJ2-3 TRBV18 -
CAFNSGSSYEQYF TGTGCCTTCAATAGCGGGAGCTCCTACGAGCAGTACTTC TRBD2 TRBJ2-7 TRBV30 -
CASSSPPGQETQYF TGTGCCAGCAGCTCGCCCCCGGGTCAAGAGACCCAGTACTTC - TRBJ2-5 TRBV5-8 -
CASSPSTDPGNTIYF TGCGCCAGCAGCCCTTCGACTGACCCTGGAAACACCATATATTTT - TRBJ1-3 TRBV5-1 -
CASSPTPSTSGVQYF TGTGCCAGCAGCCCTACCCCCTCTACTAGCGGGGTGCAGTACTTC TRBD2 TRBJ2-7 TRBV11-2 -
CASREETETQYF TGTGCCAGCAGAGAAGAGACGGAGACCCAGTACTTC - TRBJ2-5 TRBV2 once
CSGHRATEAFF TGCAGCGGGCACAGGGCCACTGAAGCTTTCTTT - TRBJ1-1 TRBV29-1 -
CASSPMTSGSSYEQYF TGCGCCAGCAGCCCGATGACTAGCGGGAGCTCCTACGAGCAGTACTTC TRBD2 TRBJ2-7 TRBV5-1 -
CASSPAAGALYGYTF TGTGCCAGCTCACCAGCGGCAGGGGCCCTCTATGGCTACACCTTC - TRBJ1-2 TRBV18 -
CASSPVGANTGELFF TGTGCCAGTAGTCCTGTGGGAGCGAACACCGGGGAGTTGTTTTTT - TRBJ2-2 TRBV19 -
CATSREGSETQYF TGTGCCACCAGCAGAGAGGGTTCGGAGACCCAGTACTTC - TRBJ2-5 TRBV15 -
CASSQIGTGMNGYTF TGTGCCAGCAGCCAGATCGGTACAGGGATGAATGGCTACACCTTC - TRBJ1-2 TRBV14 -
CASSEMGPGAGGELFF TGTGCCAGCAGTGAGATGGGCCCAGGGGCAGGCGGGGAGCTGTTTTTT - TRBJ2-2 TRBV2 -
CASSLLGANTGELFF TGTGCCAGCAGCCTTCTGGGGGCGAACACCGGGGAGCTGTTTTTT - TRBJ2-2 TRBV7-9 once
CASRASQTPYGYTF TGTGCCAGCAGAGCCAGCCAAACTCCCTATGGCTACACCTTC - TRBJ1-2 TRBV27 -
CASSLWGGTEETQYF TGTGCCAGCAGTTTATGGGGGGGGACGGAAGAGACCCAGTACTTC TRBD2 TRBJ2-5 TRBV28 -
CASGGQGNQPQHF TGTGCCAGTGGGGGACAGGGGAATCAGCCCCAGCATTTT TRBD1 TRBJ1-5 TRBV6-5 -
CASSLSGTGAQAQYF TGCGCCAGCAGCTTGTCCGGGACAGGGGCTCAGGCGCAGTACTTC TRBD1 TRBJ2-7 TRBV5-1 -
CSQQGNYGYTF TGCAGTCAACAGGGCAACTATGGCTACACCTTC - TRBJ1-2 TRBV20-1 once
CASSHRGSPQHF TGTGCCAGCAGTCACAGGGGTTCCCCCCAGCATTTT TRBD1 TRBJ1-5 TRBV6-5 -
CASSLGTRTGELFF TGTGCCAGCAGCTTGGGGACCCGGACCGGGGAGCTGTTTTTT - TRBJ2-2 TRBV5-8 -
CASTLAGRQRGTEAFF TGCGCCAGCACCTTAGCCGGGAGACAACGGGGCACTGAAGCTTTCTTT - TRBJ1-1 TRBV5-1 -
CASSLPSLAVEQYF TGTGCCAGCAGTTTACCTAGTTTAGCGGTAGAGCAGTACTTC - TRBJ2-7 TRBV28 -
CASSWPGQSTQHF TGTGCCAGCAGTTGGCCGGGTCAATCGACCCAGCATTTT - TRBJ1-5 TRBV28 -
CASSYSGFGNEQFF TGTGCCAGCAGTTACTCGGGCTTTGGCAATGAGCAGTTCTTC - TRBJ2-1 TRBV6-5 -
CASRRTRDTVEAFF TGTGCCAGCAGACGAACCCGGGACACCGTCGAAGCTTTCTTT - TRBJ1-1 TRBV7-9 -
CSVALTGLYGYTF TGCAGCGTTGCACTGACAGGACTCTATGGCTACACCTTC - TRBJ1-2 TRBV29-1 -